This T cell receptor beta chain was profiled in a study of identical twins (dated by TCRdb to the mid-2010s). For the wider study: To test whether fetal clonotypes persist, the study used deep sequencing on TCR alpha and beta repertoires from monozygotic twins, unrelated adults of various ages, and cord blood. To rule out contamination, the twin experiments were replicated at different times with different library preparation protocols.

Every donor in the study was a healthy Caucasian. The study also sequenced three unrelated non-twin adults: a male aged 18 to 29, a male aged 50 to 60 and a female aged 50 to 60. Using Miltenyi CD45RO+ enrichment and human naive T-cell isolation kits, memory (CD45RO+) and naive T cells were isolated from PBMC. The library was built by means of 5' RACE. These reads were obtained on an Illumina HiSeq 2000. A universal primer binding site was introduced by template switching, and a unique molecular identifier was present in the final cDNA, enabling accurate counting of TCR cDNA molecules. Specific primers in the conserved constant-segment region were used to synthesize first-strand cDNA for the TCR alpha and beta chains. Each cDNA library was double barcoded, with a SMART-Mk sample barcode plus Illumina barcodes, to control for contamination. TruSeq adapter sequences and Illumina sample barcodes were added in two successive PCR steps. The TCR alpha and beta cDNA libraries were sequenced on the Illumina HiSeq platform using custom primers. As for the original processing: Unique molecular identifiers were extracted from raw reads with MiGEC, and CDR3 positions were determined with MiXCR. Recombination models were inferred per individual with the repgenHMM and IGoR tools using an EM algorithm. The analysis of shared clonotypes was done with the tcR package in R, with sharing normalized by the product of cloneset sizes. To study raw recombination without the effects of thymic and clonal selection, out-of-frame nonproductive sequences were analyzed. The public sequencing data were trimmed at Q25 with fastp and processed into clonotypes with MiXCR by TCRdb, which kept only in-frame beta chains. CDR3 protein sequences are deduplicated, and each keeps its most common genes and DNA. Here the V and J calls rest on TCRdb's processing, not on the authors' analysis. In this sample the table shows 350,000 to 450,000 distinct CDR3 sequences, less than 20% of which occur a single time. About 12% of the sample comes from the top ten.

Overall study results and their limits: Fewer insertions were carried by abundant cord blood beta clonotypes, a similar but weaker trend appeared in young adult naive repertoires, and no such trend appeared in memory repertoires. The excess sharing between twins in beta out-of-frame sequences was weaker because fewer shared sequences reduced the signal-to-noise ratio. Compared with coincidental sharing between unrelated individuals, out-of-frame TCR alpha sequences shared between twins had an excess of sequences with low generation probability. Invariant T cells such as MAIT and iNKT could partly confound zero-insertion analyses, although diverse VJ usage argued against such confounding for most clonotypes. Recombination models systematically underestimated out-of-frame TCR alpha sharing in monozygotic twins but agreed with sharing between unrelated individuals. Conclusions relied on cross-sectional statistical analysis, since the same donors could not be followed over many years.

This clonotype was seen just once. It has no known antigen specificity. It has no much larger one-base neighbor in the sample; base qualities were not kept. One read alone lends weak support. The receptor was isolated from a man in his fifties or sixties in good health. Sequencing input: naive T cells sorted from blood. Reading the label with the study, this specimen's cell subset or site is: cells isolated with a human naive T-cell isolation kit.

The nucleotide sequence is given as TGTGCCAGCAGCTTAGAAGGGACAGGGAATACCTACGAGCAGTACTTC. It specifies CASSLEGTGNTYEQYF. The rearrangement joined TRBV7-2 to TRBJ2-7; TRBD1 matches 9 bases in the middle. Based on the germline V gene, the CDR1 and CDR2 sequences are SGHTA and FQGNSA. V is pruned by 1 base and J by 2 bases, leaving 6 bases of the junction without a gene match. Its CDR3 holds 16 amino acids, cysteine through phenylalanine. Solely the CDR3 DNA is kept, with 48 bases framed from the first base.